A single sample is the source of the 7 T cell receptor beta chains below, sequenced in a study of OX40 agonist ivuxolimab in advanced cancers. The method was immunoSEQ multiplex PCR; TCRdb's version includes in-frame clones alone and lacks a portion of them. This table has roughly 50,000 clones, 85% to 95% appearing once. The input for sequencing was CD4+ or CD8+ T cells sorted from blood, taken in a trial of the OX40 agonist ivuxolimab. Source of these receptors: an adult with an advanced solid tumor such as melanoma, head and neck, liver or kidney cancer.

The chain carries TRBV28 and TRBJ1-4, with D possibly TRBD1 on 6 matching bases. Germline CDR1 and CDR2: MDHEN and SYDVKM. CDR3 length: 13 residues. Trimming pared 6 bases from V and 5 bases from J, leaving 10 bases between. CDR3: CASRGGGNEKLFF. DNA for the CDR3: TGTGCCAGCAGAGGGGGTGGAAATGAAAAACTGTTTTTT.

The chain couples TRBV19 to TRBJ2-5; the match to TRBD1 covers 8 bases. The germline CDR1 and CDR2 sequences are LNHDA and SQIVND (reference sequence). The CDR3 is 13 residues long. With 5 bases clipped from V and 4 bases from J, the junction kept 3 bases outside the gene matches. The DNA of the CDR3 is TGTGCCAGTAGTCTCAGGGGGCGAGAGACCCAGTACTTC. The encoded protein is CASSLRGRETQYF.

The chain joins TRBV7-3 to TRBJ2-1, with a weak D call TRBD2 (5 bases). The CDR3 extends over 13 amino acids. V lost 2 bases, J lost 8 bases, and 10 bases lay in between. Germline lookup yields CDR1 SGHTA and CDR2 FQGTGA. The CDR3, as DNA: TGTGCCAGCAGCTTAGACCTGCGGGATGAGCAGTTCTTC. Translating it yields CASSLDLRDEQFF.

V usage is TRBV28 and J usage is TRBJ1-2; the D is unclear. The CDR3 covers 14 residues. The germline CDR1 and CDR2 sequences are MDHEN and SYDVKM. V was clipped by 3 bases and J by 4 bases, with 12 bases between them. This CDR3 reads CASSLLSVAYGYTF. The CDR3 DNA reads as TGTGCCAGCAGTTTGTTATCCGTGGCCTATGGCTACACCTTC.

The rearrangement joins TRBV19 to TRBJ1-2, with 9 bases matching TRBD1. The length of the CDR3 is 15 residues. The J segment lost 2 bases and the V segment lost 6 bases, leaving 7 bases of the junction unmatched. The V gene's germline CDR1 is LNHDA and CDR2 SQIVND (reference sequence). The CDR3 DNA reads as TGTGCCAGTAGCGCAACGGGACAGGGAAACTATGGCTACACCTTC. Translated: CASSATGQGNYGYTF.

The chain uses TRBV29-1 and TRBJ2-1, with D maybe TRBD1 (5 bases). Germline V gene sequence: CDR1 SQVTM, CDR2 ANQGSEA. Trimming left V 1 base short and J 6 bases short, with 22 bases between. The length of the CDR3 is 17 residues. DNA for the CDR3: TGCAGCGTTGAAGTTTATGGGGCAGCCTCCCGGGCCAATGAGCAGTTCTTC. Translated, it gives CSVEVYGAASRANEQFF.

This chain uses TRBV4-1 with TRBJ1-1, with D unclear. The CDR3 is made up of 12 amino acids. V lost 8 bases, J lost 1 base, and 8 bases lay in between. The germline gives CDR1 MGHRA, CDR2 YSYEKL. The CDR3 is CASQTGNTEAFF. CDR3 in DNA: TGCGCCAGCCAGACGGGGAACACTGAAGCTTTCTTT.